Presented here are 20 T cell receptor beta chains from one specimen sequenced in a study of OX40 agonist ivuxolimab in advanced cancers. The table came from immunoSEQ multiplex PCR; TCRdb's copy has only in-frame clones and leaves some out. The sample has about 93,000 clones, roughly nine tenths seen once; the top ten hold about 0.3%. Sample: CD4+ or CD8+ T cells sorted from blood, taken in a trial of the OX40 agonist ivuxolimab. All receptors derive from an adult with an advanced solid tumor such as melanoma, head and neck, liver or kidney cancer.

The rearrangement uses TRBV19 and TRBJ1-1; perhaps TRBD1 as D (6 bases). Germline V CDR1 and CDR2: LNHDA, SQIVND (reference sequence). The length of the CDR3 is 13 residues. Trimming took 6 bases from V and 1 from J, leaving 9 bases between them. CDR3 protein: CASRVDRNTEAFF. The DNA for the CDR3 is TGTGCCAGTAGGGTGGACAGGAACACTGAAGCTTTCTTT. The complete variable domain, with remaining parts taken from reference TRBV19 and TRBJ1-1, reads DGGITQSPKYLFRKEGQNVTLSCEQNLNHDAMYWYRQDPGQGLRLIYYSQIVNDFQKGDIAEGYSVSREKKESFPLTVTSAQKNPTAFYLCASRVDRNTEAFFGQGTRLTVV.

Points on this clone: The junction departs from the called germline gene at one end, perhaps through a read error. The chain links TRBV7-7 to TRBJ2-5; D unclear. Germline V gene sequence: CDR1 SSHAT, CDR2 FNYEAQ (reference sequence). The CDR3 is 14 residues long. The CDR3 region has the DNA TGTGCTAGCAGCTTAGGTCAGAGCCAAGAGACCCAGTACTTC. Its protein is CASSLGQSQETQYF.

The chain combines TRBV4-2 with TRBJ1-2; D gene ambiguous. CDR1 and CDR2 from the germline V gene are LGHNA and YNFKEQ. With 1 base removed from V and 3 bases from J, the gap between germline ends came to 12 bases. The CDR3 has 15 amino acids. As DNA, the CDR3 is TGTGCCAGCAGCCAAGTCGCGGGTGAAGACTATGGCTACACCTTC. Amino acids: CASSQVAGEDYGYTF.

The gene calls are TRBV11-3 and TRBJ2-3; D is uncertain. Germline CDR1 is SGHNT and CDR2 is YENEEA. The CDR3 runs 14 residues. V was cut by 0 bases and J by 0 bases, with 4 bases left in between. CDR3 bases: TGTGCCAGCAGCTTAGAGACTAGCACAGATACGCAGTATTTT. Its protein product is CASSLETSTDTQYF.

V usage is TRBV14 and J usage is TRBJ2-2, with 13 bases that match TRBD2. Germline assignment: CDR1 SGHDN and CDR2 FVKESK. J lost 4 bases, V lost 6 bases, and 5 bases had no gene match. This CDR3 comprises 16 residues. CDR3 loop: CASSPRLAGGTGELFF. CDR3 DNA: TGTGCCAGCAGTCCAAGACTAGCGGGGGGCACCGGGGAGCTGTTTTTT.

The gene calls are TRBV4-1 and TRBJ1-1; D gene uncertain. The CDR3 totals 14 residues. The V end lost 2 bases, the J end lost 3 bases, and 10 bases lay between the germline ends. In germline, CDR1 is MGHRA, CDR2 YSYEKL. CDR3 protein: CASSQPGVDTEAFF. The CDR3 DNA is TGCGCCAGCAGCCAACCTGGGGTGGACACTGAAGCTTTCTTT.

The chain recombines TRBV27 with TRBJ2-5, with D possibly matching TRBD2 (5 bases). V shed 2 bases and J shed 4 bases, with 11 bases lying between them. Germline lookup yields CDR1 MNHEY and CDR2 SMNVEV (reference sequence). This CDR3 has 14 amino acids. CDR3 amino acids: CASSLLGERETQYF. CDR3 bases: TGTGCCAGCAGTTTACTCGGGGAACGAGAGACCCAGTACTTC.

The chain carries TRBV9 and TRBJ1-1; D perhaps matches TRBD1 (5 bases). Germline CDR1 is SGDLS and CDR2 is YYNGEE. This CDR3 is 16 amino acids long. V was clipped by 1 base and J by 4 bases, with 17 bases between them. CDR3 nucleotides: TGTGCCAGCAGCGTATCCCTCAGGGCAGGGATCACTGAAGCTTTCTTT. Residues: CASSVSLRAGITEAFF.

A single count supports this clone. The chain joins TRBV7-2 to TRBJ1-1; D ambiguous. Germline CDR1 reads SGHTA; CDR2 reads FQGNSA. V dropped 1 base and J dropped 0 bases, with 3 bases sitting between them. The CDR3 contains 13 residues. CDR3 amino acids: CASSLDLNTEAFF. The CDR3 DNA follows: TGTGCCAGCAGCTTAGACTTGAACACTGAAGCTTTCTTT.

V gene TRBV4-3 combines with J gene TRBJ1-2; D is undetermined. CDR1 and CDR2 from the germline V gene are LGHNA and YSLEER. Trimming pared 0 bases from V and 8 bases from J, leaving 13 bases between. The CDR3 runs 14 residues. The DNA of the CDR3 is TGCGCCAGCAGCCAAGATCGGGGAATGCAAGGCTACACCTTC. It translates to CASSQDRGMQGYTF.

This chain connects TRBV4-1 to TRBJ1-6; 10 nucleotides agree with TRBD1. V was pared by 5 bases and J by 3 bases, with 7 bases of the junction left unmatched. The CDR3 is 17 amino acids. Germline V gene data show CDR1 as MGHRA and CDR2 as YSYEKL. The DNA for the CDR3 is TGCGCCAGCAGCATTGCCAGGGACAGGGGCTATAATTCACCCCTCCACTTT. Its protein is CASSIARDRGYNSPLHF.

V usage is TRBV27 and J usage is TRBJ1-1; D ambiguous. CDR1 is MNHEY and CDR2 is SMNVEV in the germline V gene (reference sequence). CDR3 size: 14 residues. V was shortened by 4 bases and J by 0 bases, with 9 bases between the two germline ends. The CDR3 sequence is CASSSEPMNTEAFF. The CDR3 nucleotides are TGTGCCAGCAGTTCTGAACCGATGAACACTGAAGCTTTCTTT.

This sequence joins TRBV7-9 and TRBJ2-3; no reliable D call. Germline V lookup: CDR1 SEHNR, CDR2 FQNEAQ (reference sequence). The V end was cut by 4 bases, the J end by 6 bases, with 8 bases between. This CDR3 is built from 12 residues. In DNA, the CDR3 is TGTGCCAGCAGCTCCGTAACGGATACGCAGTATTTT. Amino acid sequence: CASSSVTDTQYF.

The V call is TRBV5-1, the J call TRBJ1-2; 10 bases match TRBD1. CDR3 length: 14 residues. Looked up from germline, CDR1 is SGHRS and CDR2 is YFSETQ. The J segment lost 6 bases and the V segment lost 0 bases, leaving 2 bases of the junction unmatched. CDR3 amino acids: CASSLEGQGNGYTF. The DNA of the CDR3 is TGCGCCAGCAGCTTGGAGGGACAGGGGAATGGCTACACCTTC.

This clone was detected only a few times. This chain links TRBV19 with TRBJ2-3; the D is unclear. This CDR3 contains 14 residues. Germline lookup yields CDR1 LNHDA and CDR2 SQIVND (reference sequence). Deletions cut 3 bases from V and 2 bases from J, with 9 bases between. CDR3 DNA sequence: TGTGCCAGTAGTATTTCGGCCGACACAGATACGCAGTATTTT. Its translation: CASSISADTDTQYF.

This chain uses TRBV9 with TRBJ2-5; TRBD2 is a possible D gene (5 bases). Germline lookup yields CDR1 SGDLS and CDR2 YYNGEE. The CDR3 runs to 13 residues. V was shortened by 0 bases and J by 5 bases, with 8 bases between the two germline ends. CDR3 DNA: TGTGCCAGCAGCGTAGCGGGCGGGGAGACCCAGTACTTC. Amino acids: CASSVAGGETQYF.

The CDR3 region is CASPLTVLHEQYF. CDR3 DNA: TGTGCCAGCCCATTGACAGTCCTCCACGAGCAGTACTTC. The J gene is TRBJ2-7, the V gene TRBV5-5, with D maybe TRBD1 (5 bases). Trimming shortened V by 7 bases and J by 5 bases, and 16 bases separated the two germline ends. The germline V gene has CDR1 SGHKS and CDR2 YYEKEE (reference sequence). This CDR3 has 13 residues.

The genes are TRBV5-4 and TRBJ1-1; no clear D. Per the germline V gene, CDR1 is SGHNT and CDR2 is YYREEE (reference sequence). Trimming took 0 bases from V and 3 from J, leaving 12 bases between them. CDR3 length: 15 residues. CDR3 nucleotides: TGTGCCAGCAGCTTGGCGGCGTTGGCGGACACTGAAGCTTTCTTT. Translation gives CASSLAALADTEAFF.

This chain connects TRBV6-5 to TRBJ2-5, with 7 bases matching TRBD1. The CDR3 is 14 residues long. With 4 bases clipped from V and 4 bases from J, the junction kept 6 bases outside the gene matches. Germline loops: CDR1 MNHEY, CDR2 SVGAGI. The CDR3 sequence is CASSLDRVRETQYF. The CDR3 DNA reads as TGTGCCAGCAGTTTAGACAGGGTTCGAGAGACCCAGTACTTC.

This chain joins TRBV25-1 and TRBJ2-7, with D maybe TRBD1 (5 bases). Trimming pared 5 bases from V and 6 bases from J, leaving 11 bases between. Germline assignment: CDR1 MGHDK and CDR2 SYGVNS. This CDR3 spans 12 amino acids. The CDR3 bases are TGTGCCAGCAGTTTTTCAGGGCGCGAGCAGTACTTC. Amino acid sequence: CASSFSGREQYF.